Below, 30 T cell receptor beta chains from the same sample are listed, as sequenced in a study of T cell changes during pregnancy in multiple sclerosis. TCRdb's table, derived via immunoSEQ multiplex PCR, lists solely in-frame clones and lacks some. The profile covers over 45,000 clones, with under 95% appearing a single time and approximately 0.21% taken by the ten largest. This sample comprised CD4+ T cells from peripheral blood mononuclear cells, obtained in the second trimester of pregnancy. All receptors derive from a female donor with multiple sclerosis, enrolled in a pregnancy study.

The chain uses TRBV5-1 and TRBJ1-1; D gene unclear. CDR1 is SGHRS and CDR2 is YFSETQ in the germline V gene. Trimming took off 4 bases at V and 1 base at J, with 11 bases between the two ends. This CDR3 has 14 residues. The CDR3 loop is CASSVYGENTEAFF. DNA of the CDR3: TGCGCCAGCAGCGTCTACGGGGAGAACACTGAAGCTTTCTTT.

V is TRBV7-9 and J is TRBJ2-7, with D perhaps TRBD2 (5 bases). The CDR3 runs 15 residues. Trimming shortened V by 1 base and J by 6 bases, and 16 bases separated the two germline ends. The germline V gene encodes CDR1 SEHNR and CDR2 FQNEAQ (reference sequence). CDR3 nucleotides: TGTGCCAGCAGCTTAGGGCCCCGGGAAAACTTCGAGCAGTACTTC. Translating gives CASSLGPRENFEQYF.

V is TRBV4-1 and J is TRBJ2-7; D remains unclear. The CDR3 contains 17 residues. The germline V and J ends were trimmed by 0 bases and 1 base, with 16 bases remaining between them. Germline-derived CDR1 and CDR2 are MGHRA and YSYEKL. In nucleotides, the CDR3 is TGCGCCAGCAGCCAAGAAACCGCAGTGGTCCCTTCCTACGAGCAGTACTTC. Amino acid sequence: CASSQETAVVPSYEQYF.

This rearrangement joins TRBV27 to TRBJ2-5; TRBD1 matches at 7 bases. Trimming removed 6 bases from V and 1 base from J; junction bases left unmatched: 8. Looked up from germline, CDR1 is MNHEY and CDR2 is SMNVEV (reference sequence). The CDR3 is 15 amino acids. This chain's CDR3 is CASRIRAGGQETQYF. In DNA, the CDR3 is TGTGCCAGCAGAATCCGGGCAGGGGGCCAAGAGACCCAGTACTTC.

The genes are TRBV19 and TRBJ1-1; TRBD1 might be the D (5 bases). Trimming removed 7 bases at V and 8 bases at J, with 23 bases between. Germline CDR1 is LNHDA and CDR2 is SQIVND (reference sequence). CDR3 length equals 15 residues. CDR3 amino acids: CASTTPGGGNGEAFF. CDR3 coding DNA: TGTGCCAGTACCACCCCCGGGGGGGGAAACGGAGAAGCTTTCTTT.

As DNA, the CDR3 is TGTGCCAGCAGCGATCAGACAGGGAGAACCTACGAGCAGTACTTC. It is translated as CASSDQTGRTYEQYF. The rearrangement uses TRBV2 and TRBJ2-7; 7 bases agree with TRBD1. Trimming took 6 bases from V and 2 from J; bases not matched to a gene: 10. Germline V lookup: CDR1 SNHLY, CDR2 FYNNEI. This CDR3 has 15 amino acids. Together with reference TRBV2 and TRBJ2-7, the CDR3 gives the full variable domain: EPEVTQTPSHQVTQMGQEVILRCVPISNHLYFYWYRQILGQKVEFLVSFYNNEISEKSEIFDDQFSVERPDGSNFTLKIRSTKLEDSAMYFCASSDQTGRTYEQYFGPGTRLTVT.

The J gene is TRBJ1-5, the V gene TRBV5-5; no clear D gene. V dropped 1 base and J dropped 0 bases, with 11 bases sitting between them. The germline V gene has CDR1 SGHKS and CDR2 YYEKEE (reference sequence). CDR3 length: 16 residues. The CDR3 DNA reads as TGTGCCAGCAGCTTGACGGGGAGTCTTAGCAATCAGCCCCAGCATTTT. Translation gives CASSLTGSLSNQPQHF.

The chain's CDR3 is CASSPGATDTQYF. For the CDR3, the DNA is TGTGCCAGCTCACCAGGGGCTACAGATACGCAGTATTTT. J is TRBJ2-3 and V is TRBV18; tentatively, D is TRBD1 (5 bases). Between the trimmed V and J ends, which lost 2 bases and 3 bases, there was a span of 6 bases. This CDR3 region has 13 residues. Germline V lookup: CDR1 KGHSH, CDR2 LQKENI.

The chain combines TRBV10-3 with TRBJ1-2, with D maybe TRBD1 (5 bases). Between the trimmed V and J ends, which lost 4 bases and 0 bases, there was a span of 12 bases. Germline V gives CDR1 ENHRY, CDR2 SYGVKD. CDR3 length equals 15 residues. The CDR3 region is CAISVLTDPNYGYTF. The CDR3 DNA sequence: TGTGCCATCAGTGTCCTGACAGACCCTAACTATGGCTACACCTTC.

The CDR3 sequence: CASSLAYRANTEAFF. CDR3 sequence (DNA): TGCGCCAGCAGCTTGGCTTATAGAGCGAACACTGAAGCTTTCTTT. This chain uses TRBV5-1 with TRBJ1-1; D remains ambiguous. Germline V lookup: CDR1 SGHRS, CDR2 YFSETQ. The CDR3 has 15 residues. Trimming shortened V by 0 bases and J by 1 base, and 10 bases separated the two germline ends.

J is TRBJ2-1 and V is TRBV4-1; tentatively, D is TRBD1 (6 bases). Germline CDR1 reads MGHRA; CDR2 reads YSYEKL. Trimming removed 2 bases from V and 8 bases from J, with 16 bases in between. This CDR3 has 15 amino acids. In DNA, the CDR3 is TGCGCCAGCAGCCAACAAGGGACACACGGAGATGAGCAGTTCTTC. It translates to CASSQQGTHGDEQFF.

The CDR3 region is CASSLREGVRLFF. CDR3 nucleotides: TGTGCCAGCAGTTTAAGGGAGGGGGTACGACTGTTTTTT. The chain carries TRBV27 and TRBJ1-4, with a weak D call TRBD1 (6 bases). Trimming removed 2 bases from V and 13 bases from J, with 14 bases in between. CDR1 and CDR2 from the germline V gene are MNHEY and SMNVEV (reference sequence). The CDR3 consists of 13 residues.

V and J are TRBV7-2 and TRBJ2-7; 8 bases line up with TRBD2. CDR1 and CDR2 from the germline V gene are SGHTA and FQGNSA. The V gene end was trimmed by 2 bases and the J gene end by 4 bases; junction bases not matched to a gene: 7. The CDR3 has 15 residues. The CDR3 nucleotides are TGTGCCAGCAGCTTAAGGGCGGGGGGATTATACGAGCAGTACTTC. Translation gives CASSLRAGGLYEQYF.

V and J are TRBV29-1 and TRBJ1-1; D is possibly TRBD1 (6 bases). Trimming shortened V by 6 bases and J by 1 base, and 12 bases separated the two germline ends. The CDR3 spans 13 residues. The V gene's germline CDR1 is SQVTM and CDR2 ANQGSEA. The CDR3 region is CSVNRVRNTEAFF. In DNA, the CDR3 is TGCAGCGTCAACAGGGTTAGGAACACTGAAGCTTTCTTT.

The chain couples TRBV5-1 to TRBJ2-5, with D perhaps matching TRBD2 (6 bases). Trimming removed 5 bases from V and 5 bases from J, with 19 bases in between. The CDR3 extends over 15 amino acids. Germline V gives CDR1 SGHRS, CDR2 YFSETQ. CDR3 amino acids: CASRVRGDPMETQYF. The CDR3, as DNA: TGCGCCAGCAGAGTTCGCGGGGACCCCATGGAGACCCAGTACTTC.

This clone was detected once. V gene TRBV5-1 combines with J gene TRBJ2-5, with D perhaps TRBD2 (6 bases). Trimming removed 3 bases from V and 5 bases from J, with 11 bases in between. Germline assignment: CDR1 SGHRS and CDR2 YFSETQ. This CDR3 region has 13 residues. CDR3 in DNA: TGCGCCAGCAGCTCACCAGGGACTGAGACCCAGTACTTC. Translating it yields CASSSPGTETQYF.

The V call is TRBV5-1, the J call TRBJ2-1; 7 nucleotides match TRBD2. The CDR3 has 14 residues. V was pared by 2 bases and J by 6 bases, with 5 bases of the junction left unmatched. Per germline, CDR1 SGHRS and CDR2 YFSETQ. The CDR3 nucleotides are TGCGCCAGCAGCTTTACTACGGGGGGCAATGAGCAGTTCTTC. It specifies CASSFTTGGNEQFF.

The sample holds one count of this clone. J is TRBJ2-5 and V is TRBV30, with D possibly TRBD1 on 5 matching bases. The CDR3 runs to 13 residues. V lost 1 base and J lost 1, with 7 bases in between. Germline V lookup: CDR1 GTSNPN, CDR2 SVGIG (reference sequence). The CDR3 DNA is TGTGCCTGGAGTGGGACAAGCCAAGAGACCCAGTACTTC. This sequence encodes CAWSGTSQETQYF.

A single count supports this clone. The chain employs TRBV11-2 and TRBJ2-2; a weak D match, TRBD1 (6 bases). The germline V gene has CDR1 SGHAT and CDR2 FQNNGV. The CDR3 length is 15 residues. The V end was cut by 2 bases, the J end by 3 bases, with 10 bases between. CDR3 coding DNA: TGTGCCAGCAGCTTAAGGGGGACCTACACCGGGGAGCTGTTTTTT. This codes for CASSLRGTYTGELFF.

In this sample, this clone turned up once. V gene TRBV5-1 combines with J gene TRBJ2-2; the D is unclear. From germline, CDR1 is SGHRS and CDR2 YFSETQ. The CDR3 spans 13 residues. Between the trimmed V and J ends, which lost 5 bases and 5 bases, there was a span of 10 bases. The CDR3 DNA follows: TGCGCCAGCAGTGGGCGTAATACCGGGGAGCTGTTTTTT. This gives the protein CASSGRNTGELFF.

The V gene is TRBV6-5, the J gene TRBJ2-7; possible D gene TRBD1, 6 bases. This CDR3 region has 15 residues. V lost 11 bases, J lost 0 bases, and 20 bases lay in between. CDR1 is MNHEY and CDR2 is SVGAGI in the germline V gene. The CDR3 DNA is TGTGCCGGCACCCCCACAGGGACCCCCTCCTACGAGCAGTACTTC. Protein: CAGTPTGTPSYEQYF.

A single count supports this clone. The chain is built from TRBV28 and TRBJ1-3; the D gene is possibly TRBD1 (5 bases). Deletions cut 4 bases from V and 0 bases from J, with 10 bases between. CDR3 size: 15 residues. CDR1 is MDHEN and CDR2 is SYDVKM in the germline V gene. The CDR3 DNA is TGTGCCAGCAGTTGGGGCAGTACCTCTGGAAACACCATATATTTT. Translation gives CASSWGSTSGNTIYF.

The CDR3 DNA follows: TGTGCCAGTAGTATATCGGGGGGGCCCGTCTACGAGCAGTACTTC. This encodes CASSISGGPVYEQYF. The chain links TRBV19 to TRBJ2-7, with 8 bases identical to TRBD2. The CDR3 runs to 15 residues. Germline CDR1 reads LNHDA; CDR2 reads SQIVND (reference sequence). The trim removed 2 bases at V and 3 bases at J, leaving 6 bases unmatched.

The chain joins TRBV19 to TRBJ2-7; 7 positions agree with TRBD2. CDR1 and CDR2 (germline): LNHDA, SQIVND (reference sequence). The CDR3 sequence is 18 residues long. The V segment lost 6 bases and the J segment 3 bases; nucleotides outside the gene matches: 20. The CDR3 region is CASSHSPTTAGVYYEQYF. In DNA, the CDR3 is TGTGCCAGTAGCCATTCTCCCACAACCGCGGGGGTTTACTACGAGCAGTACTTC.

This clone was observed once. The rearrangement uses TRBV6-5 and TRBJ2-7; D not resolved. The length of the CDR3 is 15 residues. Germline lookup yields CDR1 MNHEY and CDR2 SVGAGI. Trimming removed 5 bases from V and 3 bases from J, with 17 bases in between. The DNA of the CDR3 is TGTGCCAGCAGTCGGCAGACAAGTTCGAGCTACGAGCAGTACTTC. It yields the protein CASSRQTSSSYEQYF.

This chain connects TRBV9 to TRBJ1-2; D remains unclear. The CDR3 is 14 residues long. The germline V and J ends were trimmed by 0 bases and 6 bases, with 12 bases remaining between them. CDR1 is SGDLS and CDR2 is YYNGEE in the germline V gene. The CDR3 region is CASSVGLGGNGYTF. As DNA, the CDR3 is TGTGCCAGCAGCGTAGGTTTAGGCGGGAATGGCTACACCTTC. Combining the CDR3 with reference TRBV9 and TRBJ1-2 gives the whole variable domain DSGVTQTPKHLITATGQRVTLRCSPRSGDLSVYWYQQSLDQGLQFLIQYYNGEERAKGNILERFSAQQFPDLHSELNLSSLELGDSALYFCASSVGLGGNGYTFGSGTRLTVV.

The CDR3 region is CASSLFAGLGTGELFF. The CDR3 nucleotides are TGTGCCAGCAGCTTATTCGCAGGGCTGGGGACCGGGGAGCTGTTTTTT. The chain carries TRBV7-2 and TRBJ2-2; the D gene is possibly TRBD1 (5 bases). The germline V and J ends were trimmed by 2 bases and 5 bases, with 15 bases remaining between them. Germline CDR1 is SGHTA and CDR2 is FQGNSA. This CDR3 comprises 16 residues. The full variable domain, its missing parts supplied by reference TRBV7-2 and TRBJ2-2, is GAGVSQSPSNKVTEKGKDVELRCDPISGHTALYWYRQSLGQGLEFLIYFQGNSAPDKSGLPSDRFSAERTGGSVSTLTIQRTQQEDSAVYLCASSLFAGLGTGELFFGEGSRLTVL.

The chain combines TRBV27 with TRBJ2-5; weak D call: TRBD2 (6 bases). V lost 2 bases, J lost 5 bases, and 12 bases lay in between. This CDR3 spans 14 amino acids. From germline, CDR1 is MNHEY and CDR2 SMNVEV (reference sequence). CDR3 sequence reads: CASSLSGLLETQYF. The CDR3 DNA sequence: TGTGCCAGCAGTTTAAGCGGGCTCTTGGAGACCCAGTACTTC.

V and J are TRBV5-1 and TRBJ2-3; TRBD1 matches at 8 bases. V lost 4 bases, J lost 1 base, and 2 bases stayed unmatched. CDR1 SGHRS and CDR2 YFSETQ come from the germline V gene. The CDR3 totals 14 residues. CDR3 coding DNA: TGCGCCAGCAGCCGGACAGGGCGCACAGATACGCAGTATTTT. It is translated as CASSRTGRTDTQYF.

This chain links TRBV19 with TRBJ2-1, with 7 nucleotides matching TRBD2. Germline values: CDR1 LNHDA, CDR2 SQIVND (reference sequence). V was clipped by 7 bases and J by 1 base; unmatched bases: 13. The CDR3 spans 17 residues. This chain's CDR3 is CASTTWAGVRSYNEQFF. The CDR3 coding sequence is TGTGCCAGTACAACGTGGGCGGGAGTTAGGTCCTACAATGAGCAGTTCTTC.